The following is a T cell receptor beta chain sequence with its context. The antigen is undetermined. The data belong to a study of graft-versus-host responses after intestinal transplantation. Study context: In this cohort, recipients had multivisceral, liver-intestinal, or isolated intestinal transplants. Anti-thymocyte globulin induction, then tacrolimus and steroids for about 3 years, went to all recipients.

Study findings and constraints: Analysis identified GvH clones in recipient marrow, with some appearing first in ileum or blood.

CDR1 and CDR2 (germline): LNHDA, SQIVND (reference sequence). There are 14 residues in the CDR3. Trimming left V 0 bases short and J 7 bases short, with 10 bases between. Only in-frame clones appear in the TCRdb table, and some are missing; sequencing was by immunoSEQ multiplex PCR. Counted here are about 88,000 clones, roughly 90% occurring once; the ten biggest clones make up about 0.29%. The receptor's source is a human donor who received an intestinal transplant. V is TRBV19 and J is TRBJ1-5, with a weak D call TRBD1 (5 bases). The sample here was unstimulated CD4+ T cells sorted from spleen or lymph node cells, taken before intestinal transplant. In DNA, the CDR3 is TGTGCCAGTAGTATAGATGCTTGGGGCCAGCCCCAGCATTTT. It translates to CASSIDAWGQPQHF.